Shown below are 26 T cell receptor beta chains from a single sample sequenced in a study of regulatory T cells in long-lasting Graves disease. The authors built TCR beta libraries using iRepertoire HTBI primers and Arm-PCR of CDR3 regions. MiXCR, run by TCRdb on the multiplex PCR reads, gives a single entry per CDR3 protein. The table shows 520,000 or so distinct CDR3 sequences, with 12% occurring only once. Time point: newly diagnosed GD, antithyroid drugs for less than 3 months. The TCR library was made from RNA that had been extracted from PBMCs in TRIzol. This same sample was also taken into another study, of T cells in Graves' hyperthyroidism and ophthalmopathy.

This specimen was peripheral blood mononuclear cells (PBMCs), taken at new diagnosis, from a patient treated with antithyroid drugs. These receptors all come from a woman aged 30 to 39 with Graves disease.

This clonotype has only a few counts. This chain connects TRBV19 to TRBJ1-1; a possible D gene is TRBD1 (6 bases). Germline values: CDR1 LNHDA, CDR2 SQIVND (reference sequence). The CDR3 extends over 14 amino acids. V gave up 5 bases and J gave up 5 bases, with 15 bases separating them. The CDR3 DNA reads as TGTGCCAGTAGTGGATCACAGGGTTATACTGAAGCTTTCTTT. It encodes CASSGSQGYTEAFF.

This clonotype occurred a few times. The chain is built from TRBV10-2 and TRBJ2-7; 12 nucleotides match TRBD2. This CDR3 comprises 15 residues. V was pared by 8 bases and J by 0 bases, with 5 bases of the junction left unmatched. The germline V gene has CDR1 WSHSY and CDR2 SAAADI. CDR3 sequence reads: CASAWGLAGSYEQYF. Here the CDR3 DNA reads TGCGCCAGCGCATGGGGACTAGCGGGCTCCTACGAGCAGTACTTC.

Regarding this clonotype: A much larger clone differs by one base, so this may be a read error. Given the absence of the conserved phenylalanine or tryptophan at the CDR3 end, a read error is likely. The V gene is TRBV7-3, the J gene TRBJ1-1; 8 bases match TRBD1. V shed 2 bases and J 5 bases; nucleotides not matched to a gene: 10. Germline V gene lookup returns CDR1 SGHTA and CDR2 FQGTGA. The CDR3 contains 16 residues. The CDR3 DNA is TGTGCCAGCAGCTTATTGCCTCCAGGGGGCGGTACTGAAGCTTTCTTA. It specifies CASSLLPPGGGTEAFL.

In its sample, this clonotype was seen a few times. V usage is TRBV4-1 and J usage is TRBJ1-3, with unresolved D. Germline lookup yields CDR1 MGHRA and CDR2 YSYEKL. Trimming removed 4 bases at V and 4 bases at J, with 17 bases between. The CDR3 extends over 16 amino acids. The CDR3 region is CASSPISGQSGNTIYF. For the CDR3, the DNA is TGCGCCAGCAGCCCAATTAGCGGTCAGTCCGGAAACACCATATATTTT.

The sample holds many counts of this clonotype. In DNA form, the CDR3 reads TGTGCCGGCATGACCGGTAATCAGCCCCAGCATTTT. Its translation: CAGMTGNQPQHF. The chain has TRBV28 and TRBJ1-5; D is unclear. Trimming stripped 11 bases from V and 4 bases from J, with 12 bases between. The length of the CDR3 is 12 residues. Germline V gene sequence: CDR1 MDHEN, CDR2 SYDVKM.

This clonotype was seen many times. The rearrangement links TRBV11-2 to TRBJ1-2; D is undetermined. The CDR3 totals 15 residues. Trimming removed 1 base at V and 0 bases at J, with 9 bases between. CDR1 SGHAT and CDR2 FQNNGV come from the germline V gene. CDR3 sequence (DNA): TGTGCCAGCAGCTTAGTCTCCGCCTCTAACTATGGCTACACCTTC. It is translated as CASSLVSASNYGYTF.

This clonotype has a single count. The genes are TRBV20-1 and TRBJ2-6; D unresolved. Trimming removed 3 bases at V and 0 bases at J, with 12 bases between. The CDR3 sequence is 16 residues long. The germline V gene has CDR1 DFQATT and CDR2 SNEGSKA (reference sequence). As DNA, the CDR3 is TGCAGTGCTAGTAATTTTGAGAGCTCTGGGGCCAACGTCCTGACTTTC. This gives the protein CSASNFESSGANVLTF.

This clonotype was observed a few times. V is TRBV11-2 and J is TRBJ1-3, with unresolved D. The germline V and J ends were trimmed by 3 bases and 5 bases, with 11 bases remaining between them. This CDR3 comprises 14 residues. The germline V gene has CDR1 SGHAT and CDR2 FQNNGV. Here the CDR3 reads CASSFGDGRNTIYF. CDR3 nucleotides: TGTGCCAGCAGCTTTGGGGATGGAAGAAACACCATATATTTT.

This clonotype was detected many times. J is TRBJ2-1 and V is TRBV27; TRBD2 matches at 10 bases. The germline CDR1 and CDR2 sequences are MNHEY and SMNVEV (reference sequence). The trim removed 9 bases at V and 10 bases at J, leaving 9 bases unmatched. There are 13 residues in the CDR3. CDR3: CARGLARWGEQFF. The CDR3 DNA reads TGTGCCAGGGGACTAGCGCGTTGGGGCGAGCAGTTCTTC.

This clonotype was picked up a small number of times. This may arise from a read error, as a much more abundant clone is one base away. The CDR3 end shows no conserved phenylalanine or tryptophan, and so a read error is likely. The chain carries TRBV18 and TRBJ1-1; no clear D. Germline V gene sequence: CDR1 KGHSH, CDR2 LQKENI. This CDR3 contains 12 residues. Trimming removed 3 bases at V and 8 bases at J, with 10 bases between. CDR3: CASSPYAGEAFS. The CDR3 DNA is TGTGCCAGCTCACCGTATGCGGGAGAAGCTTTCTCT.

Details on this clonotype: A far more abundant clone sits one base away, making this likely a read error. The chain couples TRBV20-1 to TRBJ2-1; 9 positions match TRBD2. Germline lookup yields CDR1 DFQATT and CDR2 SNEGSKA (reference sequence). This CDR3 is built from 14 residues. Unmatched junction bases numbered 12, after V lost 5 bases and J lost 10 bases. CDR3 sequence reads: CSAYLSGSSYEQFF. In DNA, the CDR3 is TGCAGTGCTTACCTTAGCGGGAGCTCCTACGAGCAGTTCTTC.

In its sample, this clonotype was seen a few times. The junction departs from germline at one end; a sequencing error may be responsible. The V call is TRBV4-2, the J call TRBJ2-7; D may be TRBD1 (5 bases). The germline V gene encodes CDR1 LGHNA and CDR2 YNFKEQ. CDR3 size: 15 residues. The CDR3 sequence: CASSQADTGAYEQYF. The DNA for the CDR3 is TGCGCCAGCAGCCAAGCCGACACAGGAGCCTACGAGCAGTACTTC.

This clonotype occurred many times. V is TRBV7-8 and J is TRBJ2-7, with 9 bases matching TRBD1. V was clipped by 5 bases and J by 4 bases; unmatched bases: 9. The CDR3 is 15 residues long. The germline V gene encodes CDR1 SGHVS and CDR2 FQNEAQ. This chain's CDR3 is CASSLGQGTSYEQYF. As DNA, the CDR3 is TGTGCCAGCAGCCTGGGACAGGGAACATCATACGAGCAGTACTTC.

This clonotype turned up a few times. The rearrangement joins TRBV12-3 or TRBV12-4 to TRBJ2-4; D is unresolved. Trimming cost V 3 bases and J 7 bases, with 7 bases left between them. There are 12 residues in the CDR3. The CDR3 here is CASSFGQNIQYF. CDR3 coding DNA: TGTGCCAGCAGTTTCGGGCAGAACATTCAGTACTTC.

This clonotype was seen ten or more times. The chain joins TRBV18 to TRBJ1-5; D ambiguous. Trimming took 3 bases from V and 5 from J, leaving 8 bases between them. The CDR3 has 13 amino acids. Germline V gene data show CDR1 as KGHSH and CDR2 as LQKENI. CDR3 DNA sequence: TGTGCCAGCTCACCCTCTCCCGATCAGCCCCAGCATTTT. Its protein product is CASSPSPDQPQHF. The full variable domain, with the rest looked up from reference TRBV18 and TRBJ1-5, is NAGVMQNPRHLVRRRGQEARLRCSPMKGHSHVYWYRQLPEEGLKFMVYLQKENIIDESGMPKERFSAEFPKEGPSILRIQQVVRGDSAAYFCASSPSPDQPQHFGDGTRLSIL.

A note on this clonotype: Being one base from a much bigger clone, this may be a read error. Written as DNA, the CDR3 is TGCGCCAGCAGCTCGGTGGGGACTGGCCGAAGCACAGATACGCAGTATTTT. Encoded protein: CASSSVGTGRSTDTQYF. This sequence joins TRBV5-1 and TRBJ2-3, with D maybe TRBD2 (6 bases). Germline CDR1 and CDR2: SGHRS and YFSETQ. This CDR3 comprises 17 residues. Trimming took 3 bases from V and 0 from J, leaving 17 bases between them.

V usage is TRBV6-2 or TRBV6-3 and J usage is TRBJ2-3; TRBD2 matches at 11 bases. Germline trimming cut 5 bases from V and 5 bases from J; bases unmatched to any gene: 15. Germline-derived CDR1 and CDR2 are MNHEY and SVGEGT. This CDR3 has 18 residues. For the CDR3, the DNA is TGTGCCAGCAGTCGAACAGGGTTTAGCGGGAGGGCCGAAGATACGCAGTATTTT. Translating it yields CASSRTGFSGRAEDTQYF.

This clonotype was seen at least ten times. The J gene is TRBJ1-5, the V gene TRBV6-2 or TRBV6-3; D may be TRBD1 (5 bases). This CDR3 spans 14 amino acids. V was pared by 6 bases and J by 3 bases, with 12 bases between. From germline, CDR1 is MNHEY and CDR2 SVGEGT. This CDR3 is CASRRGVSNQPQHF. In DNA, the CDR3 is TGTGCCAGCAGGAGAGGGGTATCCAATCAGCCCCAGCATTTT.

Ten or more counts support this clonotype. The genes are TRBV15 and TRBJ2-5; the D is unclear. Trimming shortened V by 2 bases and J by 3 bases, and 4 bases separated the two germline ends. CDR3 length equals 12 residues. Germline V gene lookup returns CDR1 LNHNV and CDR2 YYDKDF (reference sequence). For the CDR3, the DNA is TGTGCCACCAGCAGACCAGAAGAGACCCAGTACTTC. Translated: CATSRPEETQYF.

This clonotype has a count of ten or more. J is TRBJ1-2 and V is TRBV3-1; D is ambiguous. The V end was cut by 2 bases, the J end by 4 bases, with 5 bases between. Germline CDR1 LGHDT, CDR2 YNNKEL (reference sequence). This CDR3 contains 12 residues. CDR3 protein: CASSQSVYGYTF. The DNA of the CDR3 is TGTGCCAGCAGCCAAAGCGTCTATGGCTACACCTTC.

This clonotype was picked up many times. The chain uses TRBV28 and TRBJ2-7; 10 nucleotides line up with TRBD1. CDR1 and CDR2 (germline): MDHEN, SYDVKM. This CDR3 comprises 18 residues. Trimming at V came to 5 bases and at J to 2 bases, leaving 15 bases not matched to a gene. The CDR3, as DNA: TGTGCCAGCAGTCCTTATTCCGCGACAGGGGGCGCACCCTACGAGCAGTACTTC. Encoded protein: CASSPYSATGGAPYEQYF.

This clonotype was detected ten times or more. The chain has TRBV11-2 and TRBJ2-3, with 7 bases lining up with TRBD1. The trim removed 4 bases at V and 5 bases at J, leaving 6 bases unmatched. Germline assignment: CDR1 SGHAT and CDR2 FQNNGV. This CDR3 comprises 14 residues. The CDR3 protein is CASSSTTGIDTQYF. The CDR3 nucleotides read TGTGCCAGCAGCTCAACGACAGGGATAGATACGCAGTATTTT. The whole variable domain, filled in from reference TRBV11-2 and TRBJ2-3, reads EAGVAQSPRYKIIEKRQSVAFWCNPISGHATLYWYQQILGQGPKLLIQFQNNGVVDDSQLPKDRFSAERLKGVDSTLKIQPAKLEDSAVYLCASSSTTGIDTQYFGPGTRLTVL.

About this clonotype: The conserved closing phenylalanine or tryptophan is absent in this CDR3, likely reflecting a read error. No DNA is shown, since the ends of the CDR3 on it are uncertain; the CDR3 is the one TCRdb lists. The rearrangement uses TRBV14 and TRBJ2-1; TRBD1, the table's D call, lacks a check against the DNA. In germline, CDR1 is SGHDN, CDR2 FVKESK. The CDR3 is 12 residues long, counting both termini. The CDR3 protein is CASSQVGPGEFL.

The chain uses TRBV28 and TRBJ2-1; perhaps TRBD2 as D (5 bases). V was shortened by 5 bases and J by 8 bases, with 28 bases between the two germline ends. Germline V gene lookup returns CDR1 MDHEN and CDR2 SYDVKM. The CDR3 totals 18 residues. Here the CDR3 reads CASSPQGLSPVRGYEQFF. CDR3 bases: TGTGCCAGCAGTCCTCAAGGCCTTTCTCCGGTAAGAGGGTATGAGCAGTTCTTC.

This clonotype was seen repeatedly, ten times or more. One end of the junction is discordant with germline, which a read error may explain. The chain joins TRBV7-7 to TRBJ2-5; D remains unclear. Germline V gene data show CDR1 as SSHAT and CDR2 as FNYEAQ (reference sequence). This CDR3 has 13 residues. DNA for the CDR3: TGTGCTAGCAGCTTAGGGCATAAAGAGACCCAGTACTTC. Its translation is CASSLGHKETQYF. Full variable domain (missing parts from reference TRBV7-7 and TRBJ2-5): GAGVSQSPRYKVTKRGQDVTLRCDPISSHATLYWYQQALGQGPEFLTYFNYEAQPDKSGLPSDRFSAERPEGSISTLTIQRTEQRDSAMYRCASSLGHKETQYFGPGTRLLVL.

This clonotype was counted ten times or more. The chain recombines TRBV7-9 with TRBJ1-2, with TRBD1 identical over 7 bases. Trimming at V came to 5 bases and at J to 2 bases, leaving 2 bases not matched to a gene. The CDR3 has 13 residues. Germline-derived CDR1 and CDR2 are SEHNR and FQNEAQ (reference sequence). The DNA for the CDR3 is TGTGCCAGCAGCGCGACAGGGAACTATGGCTACACCTTC. Translation: CASSATGNYGYTF.